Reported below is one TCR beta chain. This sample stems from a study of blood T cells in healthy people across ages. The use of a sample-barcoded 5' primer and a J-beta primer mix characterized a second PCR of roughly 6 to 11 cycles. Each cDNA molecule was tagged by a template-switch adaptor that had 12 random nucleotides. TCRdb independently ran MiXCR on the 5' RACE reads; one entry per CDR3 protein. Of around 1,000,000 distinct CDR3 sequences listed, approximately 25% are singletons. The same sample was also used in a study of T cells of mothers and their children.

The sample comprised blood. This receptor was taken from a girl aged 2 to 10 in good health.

DNA for the CDR3: TGTGCCAGCAACCATAGACAGGACGAGCAGTACTTC. It yields the protein CASNHRQDEQYF. The chain has TRBV14 and TRBJ2-5, with TRBD1 as a possible D gene (6 bases). Matching the DNA end better, TRBJ2-7 makes the J call doubtful. CDR1 is SGHDN, CDR2 FVKESK, per germline. This CDR3 spans 12 amino acids.